This TCR beta chain was captured in a study of blood T cell repertoires in COVID-19. About the study: The origin of the acute and convalescent COVID-19 samples was the United States, Italy and Spain. In each case, the material was cDNA or gDNA derived from T cells, B-cell-depleted T cells, or PBMCs.

Regarding this clone: The sample contains more than one DNA sequence encoding this CDR3.

V was clipped by 4 bases and J by 0 bases, with 12 bases between them. In germline, CDR1 is SGHDN, CDR2 FVKESK. This CDR3 is built from 16 residues. Authors' processing steps: Reference gene primer amplification in the assay estimated nucleated cell counts. The protocol was immunoSEQ multiplex PCR, while the TCRdb copy is restricted to in-frame clones and leaves out a portion. V, J and clone size are taken as reported in that table, and D and trimming were inferred from the DNA itself. Of about 60,000 clones in the sample, around 88% were seen once. The receptor was derived from a man between 60 and 75 years old with acute or convalescent COVID-19. The source material was peripheral blood. The genes are TRBV14 and TRBJ1-4, with D perhaps TRBD1 (5 bases). The CDR3 sequence is CASSLQGKATNEKLFF. CDR3 DNA: TGTGCCAGCAGCCTGCAGGGCAAAGCAACTAATGAAAAACTGTTTTTT.